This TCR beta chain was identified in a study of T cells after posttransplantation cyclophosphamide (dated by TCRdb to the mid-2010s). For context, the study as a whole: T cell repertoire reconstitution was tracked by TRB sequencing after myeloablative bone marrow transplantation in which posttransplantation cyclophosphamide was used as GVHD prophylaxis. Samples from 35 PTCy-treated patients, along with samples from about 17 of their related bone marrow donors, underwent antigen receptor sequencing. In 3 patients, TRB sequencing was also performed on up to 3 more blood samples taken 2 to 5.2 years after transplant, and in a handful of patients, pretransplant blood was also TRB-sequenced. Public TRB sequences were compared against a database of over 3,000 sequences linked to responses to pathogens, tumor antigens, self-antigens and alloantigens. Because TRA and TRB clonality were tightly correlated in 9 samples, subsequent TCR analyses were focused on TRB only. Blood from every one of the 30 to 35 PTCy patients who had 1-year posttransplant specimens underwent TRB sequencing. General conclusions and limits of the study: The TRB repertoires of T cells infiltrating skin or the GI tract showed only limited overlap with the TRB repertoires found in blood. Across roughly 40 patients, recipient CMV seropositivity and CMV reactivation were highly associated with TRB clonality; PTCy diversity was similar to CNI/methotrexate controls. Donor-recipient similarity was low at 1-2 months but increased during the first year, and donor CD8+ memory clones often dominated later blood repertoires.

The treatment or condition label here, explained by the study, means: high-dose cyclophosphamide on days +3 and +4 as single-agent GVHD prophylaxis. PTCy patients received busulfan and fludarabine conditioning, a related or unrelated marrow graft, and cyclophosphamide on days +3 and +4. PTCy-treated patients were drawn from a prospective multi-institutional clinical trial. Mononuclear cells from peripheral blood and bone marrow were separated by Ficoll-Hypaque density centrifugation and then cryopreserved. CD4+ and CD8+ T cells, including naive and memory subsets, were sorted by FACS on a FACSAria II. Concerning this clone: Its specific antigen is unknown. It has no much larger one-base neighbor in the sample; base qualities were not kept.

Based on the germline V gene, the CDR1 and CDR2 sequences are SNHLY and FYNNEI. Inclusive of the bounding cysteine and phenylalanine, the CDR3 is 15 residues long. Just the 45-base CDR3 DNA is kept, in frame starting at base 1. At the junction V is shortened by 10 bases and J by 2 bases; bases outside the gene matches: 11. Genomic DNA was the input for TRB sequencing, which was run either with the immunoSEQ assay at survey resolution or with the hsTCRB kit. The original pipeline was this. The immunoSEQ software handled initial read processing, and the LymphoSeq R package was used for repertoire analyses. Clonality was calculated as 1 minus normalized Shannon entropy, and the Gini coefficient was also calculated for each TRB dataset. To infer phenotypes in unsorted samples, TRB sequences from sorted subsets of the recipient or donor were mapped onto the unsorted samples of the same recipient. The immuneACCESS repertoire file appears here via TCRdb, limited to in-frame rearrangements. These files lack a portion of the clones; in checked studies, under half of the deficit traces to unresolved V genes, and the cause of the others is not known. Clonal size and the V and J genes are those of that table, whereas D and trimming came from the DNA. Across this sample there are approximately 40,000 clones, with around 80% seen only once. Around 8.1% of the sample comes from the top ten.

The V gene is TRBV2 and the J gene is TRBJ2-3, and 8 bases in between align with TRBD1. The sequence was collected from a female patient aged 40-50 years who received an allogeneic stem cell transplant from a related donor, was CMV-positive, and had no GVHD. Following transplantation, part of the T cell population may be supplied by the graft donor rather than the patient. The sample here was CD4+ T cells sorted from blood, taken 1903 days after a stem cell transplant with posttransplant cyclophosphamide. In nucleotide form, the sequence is TGTGCCACCCACCTGACAGGGGACATCACAGATACGCAGTATTTT. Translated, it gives CATHLTGDITDTQYF. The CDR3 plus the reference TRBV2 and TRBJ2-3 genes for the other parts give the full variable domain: EPEVTQTPSHQVTQMGQEVILRCVPISNHLYFYWYRQILGQKVEFLVSFYNNEISEKSEIFDDQFSVERPDGSNFTLKIRSTKLEDSAMYFCATHLTGDITDTQYFGPGTRLTVL.